This paragraph covers one TCR beta chain sequence. Its matching antigen is unknown. This specimen comes from a study of cytomegalovirus exposure and HLA in healthy donors. Study at large: Genotyping showed roughly 83% of roughly 390 donors falling in the Caucasian-associated ancestry cluster. The study, taken as a whole, reports: Earlier results showed most TCR beta V segments being productive about 90% or about 30% of the time.

Amplification used 60 Vbeta primers and 13 Jbeta primers. Method: immunoSEQ multiplex PCR; TCRdb's copy keeps in-frame clones and lacks some. This table has 150,000 to 200,000 clones, around three quarters appearing once. Germline CDR1 and CDR2: MDHEN and SYDVKM. V was trimmed by 6 bases and J by 3 bases, leaving 10 bases between them. This CDR3 contains 13 residues. The TCR was taken from a woman in her 40s in good health and CMV-seronegative. What was sequenced was PBMCs. The chain links TRBV28 to TRBJ2-3; TRBD1 is a possible D gene (6 bases). This chain's CDR3 is CASSRGQTDTQYF. The DNA for the CDR3 is TGTGCCAGCAGCCGAGGACAGACAGATACGCAGTATTTT.